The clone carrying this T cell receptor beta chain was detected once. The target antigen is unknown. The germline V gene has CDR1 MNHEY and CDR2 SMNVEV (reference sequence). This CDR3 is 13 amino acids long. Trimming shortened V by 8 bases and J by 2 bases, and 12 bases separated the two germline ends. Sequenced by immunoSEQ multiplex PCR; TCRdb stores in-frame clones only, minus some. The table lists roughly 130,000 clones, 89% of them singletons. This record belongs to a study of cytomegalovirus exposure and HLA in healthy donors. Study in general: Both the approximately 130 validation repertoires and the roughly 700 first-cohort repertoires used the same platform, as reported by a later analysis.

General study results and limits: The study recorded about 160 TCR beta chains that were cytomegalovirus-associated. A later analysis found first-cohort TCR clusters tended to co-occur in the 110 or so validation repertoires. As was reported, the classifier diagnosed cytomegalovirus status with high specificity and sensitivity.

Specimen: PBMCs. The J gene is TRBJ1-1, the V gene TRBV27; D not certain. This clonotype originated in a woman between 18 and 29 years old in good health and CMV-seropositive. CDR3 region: CASCREPNTEAFF. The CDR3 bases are TGTGCCAGCTGTCGCGAACCCAACACTGAAGCTTTCTTT.